This TCR beta chain was captured in a study of T cell responses to AZD1222 COVID-19 vaccine. Per the germline V gene, CDR1 is SGHRS and CDR2 is YFSETQ. This CDR3 has 14 amino acids. With 4 bases removed from V and 5 bases from J, the gap between germline ends came to 15 bases. Using immunoSEQ multiplex PCR, the repertoire was profiled, and TCRdb retains in-frame clones only, with some absent. The sample contains fewer than 85,000 clones, roughly 87% of which appear only once. The sample consisted of peripheral blood, taken 28 days after the second AZD1222 dose. This sequence joins TRBV5-1 and TRBJ1-2, with D possibly being TRBD1 (5 bases). The sequence came from an adult who received the AZD1222 COVID-19 vaccine. DNA of the CDR3: TGCGCCAGCAGCGTAGCCGGGACGCTGTATGGCTACACCTTC. This gives the protein CASSVAGTLYGYTF.